These T cell receptor beta chains were read from a single sample in a study of human T cells and chemical hapten exposure. Via MiXCR, TCRdb re-called the RACE reads, giving one row per CDR3 protein. This sample yields roughly 380,000 distinct CDR3 sequences, of which around 5% are seen a single time; approximately 2.5% belongs to the top ten. The sequences come from whole blood, collected in connection with sensitization to the hapten diphenylcyclopropenone (DPC). The receptor set was obtained from a woman in her forties or fifties with alopecia areata. Some clones in this sample may be carry-over from other donors' samples. The CDR3 runs from the conserved cysteine through the conserved F or W. The order of the fields is D gene, J gene, clone size, V gene, CDR3 DNA, CDR3 protein. A D gene is named only where the DNA matches it firmly. Clone size is stated in some rows and not others, as once, few, many or a class when expanded.

TRBD2 | TRBJ2-3 | many | TRBV3-1 | TGTGCCAGCAGCCCCTTTTCTAGCGGGAGCACAGATACGCAGTATTTT | CASSPFSSGSTDTQYF
- | TRBJ1-1 | few | TRBV4-1 | TGCGCCAGCAGCCCCCTCGGACGGCGTTTTGAAGCTTTCTTT | CASSPLGRRFEAFF
- | TRBJ1-1 | few | TRBV5-1 | TGCGCCAGCAGCATCGGCGAGAACACTGAAGCTTTCTTT | CASSIGENTEAFF
- | TRBJ1-5 | many | TRBV7-2 | TGTGCCAGCAGCTTAGATCCAGGAGTAAATCAGCCCCAGCATTTT | CASSLDPGVNQPQHF
TRBD1 | TRBJ2-1 | few | TRBV5-1 | TGCGCCAGCAGCTTGGGTTACAGGGGGAGCTCCTACAATGAGCAGTTCTTC | CASSLGYRGSSYNEQFF
- | TRBJ2-1 | many | TRBV11-3 | TGTGCCAGCAGCCAGGGACCTACTTTGAATGAGCAGTTCTTC | CASSQGPTLNEQFF
- | TRBJ1-3 | - | TRBV20-1 | TGCAGTGCTAGAGATGGAGGGGCCTCTGGAAACACCATATATTTT | CSARDGGASGNTIYF
- | TRBJ1-3 | - | TRBV10-3 | TGTGCCACCCCGAGCTCTGGAAACACCATATATTTT | CATPSSGNTIYF
- | TRBJ1-4 | few | TRBV7-2 | TGTGCCAGCAGCTTAGGAGGGTACGAAAAACTGTTTTTT | CASSLGGYEKLFF
TRBD1 | TRBJ1-2 | many | TRBV6-5 | TGTGCCAGCAGTTTCGGGACAGCTACCTATGGCTACACCTTC | CASSFGTATYGYTF
- | TRBJ2-3 | many | TRBV20-1 | TGCAGTGCTAGAGGAAATAAGCGGCTCACAGATACGCAGTATTTT | CSARGNKRLTDTQYF
- | TRBJ2-2 | many | TRBV7-9 | TGTGCCAGCAGTGGGGAGCTGTTTTTT | CASSGELFF
TRBD2 | TRBJ2-1 | many | TRBV29-1 | TGCAGCGTTACAAAAGCGGGGGGGCATGAGCAGTTCTTC | CSVTKAGGHEQFF
- | TRBJ2-2 | few | TRBV4-1 | TGCGCCAGCAGCCAACTTCTAACCGGTACCGGGGAGCTGTTTTTT | CASSQLLTGTGELFF
TRBD1 | TRBJ2-6 | many | TRBV5-1 | TGCGCCAGCAGCTTGGCTGCAGGGGGCGCGGTAGGGGCCAACGTCCTGACTTTC | CASSLAAGGAVGANVLTF
TRBD2 | TRBJ2-7 | few | TRBV28 | TGTGCCAGCAGTTTAGCCGGAAGAGGACTAGCGGGAGATGAGCAGTACTTC | CASSLAGRGLAGDEQYF
TRBD1 | TRBJ2-1 | few | TRBV29-1 | TGCAGCGTTGGAGTTCCGGGACAGGGGCGCAGGAATGAGCAGTTCTTC | CSVGVPGQGRRNEQFF
- | TRBJ1-4 | - | TRBV7-2 | TGTGCCAGCAGCTTCGCTCGGAATGAAAAACTGTTTTTT | CASSFARNEKLFF
- | TRBJ1-1 | - | TRBV15 | TGTGCCACCAGCAGACGGGGAGGCTTCACTGAAGCTTTCTTT | CATSRRGGFTEAFF
- | TRBJ2-5 | few | TRBV3-1 | TGTGCCAGCAGCCCGTTCGAGACACTCAGGGAGACCCAGTACTTC | CASSPFETLRETQYF
- | TRBJ2-2 | - | TRBV20-1 | TGCAGTGCTAGACCGGTTGCCGGGGAGCTGTTTTTT | CSARPVAGELFF
- | TRBJ2-3 | few | TRBV9 | TGTGCCAGCAGCGTAGGTCCAGCGGCGCTGGATACGCAGTATTTT | CASSVGPAALDTQYF
TRBD1 | TRBJ1-3 | - | TRBV28 | TGTGCCAGCAGTGCAGGGGGTAGCTCTGGAAACACCATATATTTT | CASSAGGSSGNTIYF
- | TRBJ1-5 | many | TRBV4-2 | TGTGCCAGCAGCCAAGATGAAGGGGCGGTGGATCAGCCCCAGCATTTT | CASSQDEGAVDQPQHF
- | TRBJ2-1 | many | TRBV20-1 | TGCAGTGCTAGGAGACCCCGGGACTCAAGCAAGGATGAGCAGTTCTTC | CSARRPRDSSKDEQFF
- | TRBJ2-7 | - | TRBV29-1 | TGCAGCGTTGAAGGGGCCAGGGGTGACGAGCAGTACTTC | CSVEGARGDEQYF
TRBD1 | TRBJ2-1 | many | TRBV7-9 | TGTGCCAGCAGCTTAGGGACGGGACAGGAGTTGTTGAGTCGCAATGAGCAGTTCTTC | CASSLGTGQELLSRNEQFF
- | TRBJ2-1 | many | TRBV5-1 | TGCGCCAGCAGCTTTGCTGCCGGGGCGAACAATGAGCAGTTCTTC | CASSFAAGANNEQFF
- | TRBJ2-1 | many | TRBV4-2 | TGTGCCAGCAGCCAAGATCGTCCGGGTCCGTACAATGAGCAGTTCTTC | CASSQDRPGPYNEQFF
- | TRBJ2-3 | - | TRBV2 | TGTGCCAGCAGCCCTTTGATTAGCACAAATACGCAGTATTTT | CASSPLISTNTQYF
- | TRBJ2-2 | - | TRBV12-3/TRBV12-4 | TGTGCCAGCAGCCCGAGATATCCTAACACCGGGGAGCTGTTTTTT | CASSPRYPNTGELFF
- | TRBJ1-1 | many | TRBV20-1 | TGCAGTGCTGGAGGCTTGAACACTGAAGCTTTCTTT | CSAGGLNTEAFF
- | TRBJ1-5 | many | TRBV6-5 | TGTGCCAGCAGTTACCGGGGAATCCAGCCCCAGCATTTT | CASSYRGIQPQHF
- | TRBJ2-7 | - | TRBV12-3/TRBV12-4 | TGTGCCAGCAGTTTCGGGCGGAGGGGATCCTACGAGCAGTACTTC | CASSFGRRGSYEQYF
- | TRBJ2-6 | many | TRBV7-3 | TGTGCCAGCAGCTCGGGAGCCCAGGCGGCCAACGTCCTGACTTTC | CASSSGAQAANVLTF
TRBD1 | TRBJ1-4 | few | TRBV4-2 | TGTGCCAGCAGCCAAGATAGTAGGGGGCGTGAAAAACTGTTTTTT | CASSQDSRGREKLFF
- | TRBJ2-1 | many | TRBV5-5 | TGTGCCAGCAGCTTGTCCCCGGACCCCTACAATGAGCAGTTCTTC | CASSLSPDPYNEQFF
- | TRBJ1-5 | - | TRBV4-3 | TGCGCCAGCAGCCAAGAAAGGGGGGCCGGGGACCCCCAGCATTTT | CASSQERGAGDPQHF
- | TRBJ1-5 | many | TRBV7-9 | TGTGCCAGCAGCTTAGCAGGGTCCGGCCAGCCCCAGCATTTT | CASSLAGSGQPQHF
- | TRBJ2-3 | - | TRBV10-3 | TGTGCCATCGGAGAGGTGGATACGCAGTATTTT | CAIGEVDTQYF
- | TRBJ1-6 | many | TRBV7-9 | TGTGCCAGCAGCGGTCAGGGAGATTCACCCCTCCACTTT | CASSGQGDSPLHF
TRBD1 | TRBJ2-7 | - | TRBV4-1 | TGCGCCAGCAGCCAAGAGGGGACAGGGATAACCTACGAGCAGTACTTC | CASSQEGTGITYEQYF
- | TRBJ1-4 | many | TRBV15 | TGTGCCACCAGCAGAGATCGAAGGGCCCAGGAAAAACTGTTTTTT | CATSRDRRAQEKLFF